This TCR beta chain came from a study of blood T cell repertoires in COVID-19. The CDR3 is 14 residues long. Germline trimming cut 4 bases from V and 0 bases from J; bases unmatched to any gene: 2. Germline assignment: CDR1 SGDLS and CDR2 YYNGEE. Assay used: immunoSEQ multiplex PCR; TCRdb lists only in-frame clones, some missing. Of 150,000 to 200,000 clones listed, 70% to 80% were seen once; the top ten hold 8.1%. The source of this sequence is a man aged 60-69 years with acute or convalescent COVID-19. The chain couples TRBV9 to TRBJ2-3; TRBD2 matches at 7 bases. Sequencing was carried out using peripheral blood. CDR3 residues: CASSPGGSTDTQYF. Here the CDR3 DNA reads TGTGCCAGCAGCCCGGGGGGTAGCACAGATACGCAGTATTTT.